This T cell receptor (beta chain) was captured by sequencing in a study of CD8 T cells in Susac syndrome. About 0.5 to 1 ug RNA was reverse transcribed with random hexamers. TCRdb recomputed calls from the immunoSEQ multiplex PCR reads with MiXCR, one row per CDR3 protein. The sample lists more than 250,000 distinct CDR3 sequences, 90% to 95% seen once, with 0.06% to 0.075% in the top ten. Looked up from germline, CDR1 is DFQATT and CDR2 is SNEGSKA (reference sequence). The CDR3 extends over 13 amino acids. Trimming took off 4 bases at V and 1 base at J, with 10 bases between the two ends. The chain couples TRBV20-1 to TRBJ2-5; perhaps TRBD1 as D (6 bases). This clonotype originated in a human donor with multiple sclerosis. The specimen was CD4+ T cells from PBMCs. CDR3 residues: CSATGVLQETQYF. The CDR3 DNA sequence: TGCAGTGCTACAGGGGTCCTCCAAGAGACCCAGTACTTC.